The clone carrying this T cell receptor (beta chain) was observed many times. The target antigen is unknown. This sample is part of a study of T cell repertoires in cytomegalovirus infection. Study in general: From public TCR beta signatures came an indication of both CMV infection and matching HLA type.

Overall study results and limits: Dominating the ex vivo response were TCR beta clonotypes that were CMV-specific and HLA-C-restricted. The study identified carriers of CMV plus the relevant HLA from cumulative public TCR beta family frequency.

The germline CDR1 and CDR2 sequences are SGHTA and FQGNSA. Trimming cost V 8 bases and J 4 bases, with 14 bases left between them. The CDR3 runs to 13 residues. MiXCR, applied by TCRdb to the reads, yields one record per CDR3 protein. The table includes 150,000 to 200,000 distinct CDR3 sequences, around 14% detected once. This rearrangement joins TRBV7-2 to TRBJ1-1; TRBD1 might be the D (6 bases). The sequence was collected from a human donor in good health (CMV status not recorded). Some clones in this sample may be carry-over from other donors' samples. The source material was PBMCs. CDR3 bases: TGTGCCAGCTGGCGGGGGGCGATCACTGAAGCTTTCTTT. This gives the protein CASWRGAITEAFF.